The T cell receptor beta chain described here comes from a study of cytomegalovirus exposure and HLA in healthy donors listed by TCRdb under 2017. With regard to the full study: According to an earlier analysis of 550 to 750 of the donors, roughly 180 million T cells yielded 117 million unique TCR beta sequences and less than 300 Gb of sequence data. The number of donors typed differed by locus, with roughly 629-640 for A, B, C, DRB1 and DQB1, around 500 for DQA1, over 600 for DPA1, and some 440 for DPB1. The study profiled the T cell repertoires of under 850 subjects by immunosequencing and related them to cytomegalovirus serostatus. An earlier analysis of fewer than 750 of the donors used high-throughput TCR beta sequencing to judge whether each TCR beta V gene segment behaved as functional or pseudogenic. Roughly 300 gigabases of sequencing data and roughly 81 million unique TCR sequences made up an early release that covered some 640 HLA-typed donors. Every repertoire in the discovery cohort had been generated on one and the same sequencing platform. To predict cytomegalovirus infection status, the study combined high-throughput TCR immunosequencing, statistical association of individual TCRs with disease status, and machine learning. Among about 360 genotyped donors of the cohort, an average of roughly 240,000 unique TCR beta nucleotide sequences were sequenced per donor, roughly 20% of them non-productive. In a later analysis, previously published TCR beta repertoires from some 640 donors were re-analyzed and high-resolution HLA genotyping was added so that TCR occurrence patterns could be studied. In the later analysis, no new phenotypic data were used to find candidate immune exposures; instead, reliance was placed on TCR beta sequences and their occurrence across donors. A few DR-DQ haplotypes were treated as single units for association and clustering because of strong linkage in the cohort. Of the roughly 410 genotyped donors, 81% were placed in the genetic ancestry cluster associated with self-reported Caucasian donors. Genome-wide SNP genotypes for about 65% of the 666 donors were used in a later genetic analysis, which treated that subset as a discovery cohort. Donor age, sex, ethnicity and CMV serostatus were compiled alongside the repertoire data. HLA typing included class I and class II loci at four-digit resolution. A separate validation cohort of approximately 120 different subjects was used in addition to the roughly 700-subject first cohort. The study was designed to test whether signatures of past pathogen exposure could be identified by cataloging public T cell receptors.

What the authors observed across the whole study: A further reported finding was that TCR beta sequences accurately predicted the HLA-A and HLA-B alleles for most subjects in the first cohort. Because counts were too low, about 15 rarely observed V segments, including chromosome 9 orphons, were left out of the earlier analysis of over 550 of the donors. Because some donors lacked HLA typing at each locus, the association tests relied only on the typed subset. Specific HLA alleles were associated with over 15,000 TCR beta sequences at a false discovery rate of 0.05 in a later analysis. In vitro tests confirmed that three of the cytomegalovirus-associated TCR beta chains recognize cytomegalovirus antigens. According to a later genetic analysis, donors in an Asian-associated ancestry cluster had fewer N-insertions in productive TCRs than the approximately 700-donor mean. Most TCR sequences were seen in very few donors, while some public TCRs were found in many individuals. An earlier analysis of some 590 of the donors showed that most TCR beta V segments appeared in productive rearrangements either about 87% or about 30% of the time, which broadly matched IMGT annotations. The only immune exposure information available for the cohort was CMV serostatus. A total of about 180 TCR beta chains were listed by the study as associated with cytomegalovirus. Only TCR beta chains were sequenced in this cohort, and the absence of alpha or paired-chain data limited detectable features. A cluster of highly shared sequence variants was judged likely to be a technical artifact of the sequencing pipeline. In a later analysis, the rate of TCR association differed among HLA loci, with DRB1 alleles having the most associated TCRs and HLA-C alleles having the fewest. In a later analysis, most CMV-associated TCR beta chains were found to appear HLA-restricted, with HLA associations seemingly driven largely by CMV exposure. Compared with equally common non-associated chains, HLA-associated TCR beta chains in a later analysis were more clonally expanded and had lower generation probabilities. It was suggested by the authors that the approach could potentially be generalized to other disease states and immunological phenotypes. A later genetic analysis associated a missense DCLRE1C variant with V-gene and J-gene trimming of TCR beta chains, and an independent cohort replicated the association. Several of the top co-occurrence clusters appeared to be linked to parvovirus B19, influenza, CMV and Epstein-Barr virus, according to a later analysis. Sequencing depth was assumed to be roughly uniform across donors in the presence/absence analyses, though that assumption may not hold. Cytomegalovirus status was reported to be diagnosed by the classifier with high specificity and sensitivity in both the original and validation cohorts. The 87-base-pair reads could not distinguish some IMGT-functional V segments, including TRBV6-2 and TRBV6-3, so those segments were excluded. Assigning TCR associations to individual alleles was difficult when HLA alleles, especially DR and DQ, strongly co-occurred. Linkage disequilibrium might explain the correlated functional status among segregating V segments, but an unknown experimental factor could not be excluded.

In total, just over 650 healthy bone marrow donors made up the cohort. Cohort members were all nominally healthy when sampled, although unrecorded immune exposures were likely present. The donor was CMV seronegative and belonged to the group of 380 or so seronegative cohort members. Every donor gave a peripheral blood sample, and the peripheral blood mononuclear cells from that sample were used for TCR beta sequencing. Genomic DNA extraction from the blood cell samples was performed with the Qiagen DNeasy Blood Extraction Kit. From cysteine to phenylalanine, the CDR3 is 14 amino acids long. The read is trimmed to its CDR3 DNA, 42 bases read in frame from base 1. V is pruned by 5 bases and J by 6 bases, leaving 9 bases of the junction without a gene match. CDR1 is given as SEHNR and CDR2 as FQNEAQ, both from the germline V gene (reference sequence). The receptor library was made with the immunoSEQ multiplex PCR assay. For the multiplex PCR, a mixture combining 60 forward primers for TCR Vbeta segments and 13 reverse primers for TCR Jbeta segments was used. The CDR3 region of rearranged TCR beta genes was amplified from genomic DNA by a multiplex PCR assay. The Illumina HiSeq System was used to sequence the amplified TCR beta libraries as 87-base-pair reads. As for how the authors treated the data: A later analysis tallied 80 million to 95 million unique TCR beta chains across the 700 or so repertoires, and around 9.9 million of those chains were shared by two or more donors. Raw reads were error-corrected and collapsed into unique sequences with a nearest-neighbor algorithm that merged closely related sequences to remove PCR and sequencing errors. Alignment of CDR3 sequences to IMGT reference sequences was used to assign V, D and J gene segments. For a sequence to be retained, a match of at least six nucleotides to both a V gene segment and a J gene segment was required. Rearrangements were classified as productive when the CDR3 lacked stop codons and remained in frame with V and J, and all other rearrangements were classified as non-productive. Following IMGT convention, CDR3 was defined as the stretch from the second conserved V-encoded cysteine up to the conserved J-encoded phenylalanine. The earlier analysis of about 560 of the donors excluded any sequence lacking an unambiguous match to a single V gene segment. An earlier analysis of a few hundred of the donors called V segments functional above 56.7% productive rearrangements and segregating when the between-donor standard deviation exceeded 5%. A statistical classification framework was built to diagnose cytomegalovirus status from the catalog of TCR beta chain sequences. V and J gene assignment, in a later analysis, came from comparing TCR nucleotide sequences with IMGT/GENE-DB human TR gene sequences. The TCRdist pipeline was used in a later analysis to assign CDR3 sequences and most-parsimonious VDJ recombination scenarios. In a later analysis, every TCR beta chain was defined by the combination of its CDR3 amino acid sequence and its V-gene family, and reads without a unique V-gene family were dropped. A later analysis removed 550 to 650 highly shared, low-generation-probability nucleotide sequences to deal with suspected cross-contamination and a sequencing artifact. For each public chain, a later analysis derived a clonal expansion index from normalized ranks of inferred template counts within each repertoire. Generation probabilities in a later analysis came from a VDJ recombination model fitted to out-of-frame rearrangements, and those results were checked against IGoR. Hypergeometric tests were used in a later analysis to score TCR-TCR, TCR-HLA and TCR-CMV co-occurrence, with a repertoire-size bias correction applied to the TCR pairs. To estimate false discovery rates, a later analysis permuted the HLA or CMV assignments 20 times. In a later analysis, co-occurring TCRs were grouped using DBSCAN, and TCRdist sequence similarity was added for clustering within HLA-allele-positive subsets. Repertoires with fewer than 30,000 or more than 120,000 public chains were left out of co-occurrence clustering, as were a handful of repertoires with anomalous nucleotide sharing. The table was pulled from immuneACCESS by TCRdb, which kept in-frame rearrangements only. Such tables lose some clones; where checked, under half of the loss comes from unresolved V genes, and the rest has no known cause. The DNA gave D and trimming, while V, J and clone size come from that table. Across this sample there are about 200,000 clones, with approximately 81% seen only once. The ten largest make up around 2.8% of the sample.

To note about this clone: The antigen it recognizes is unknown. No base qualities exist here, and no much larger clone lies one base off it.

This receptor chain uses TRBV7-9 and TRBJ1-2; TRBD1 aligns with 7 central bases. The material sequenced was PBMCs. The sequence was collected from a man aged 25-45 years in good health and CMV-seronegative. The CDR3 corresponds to CASSATGTENGYTF. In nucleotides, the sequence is TGTGCCAGCAGCGCAACCGGGACAGAGAATGGCTACACCTTC. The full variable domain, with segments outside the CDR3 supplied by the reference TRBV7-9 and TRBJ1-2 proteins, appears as DTGVSQNPRHKITKRGQNVTFRCDPISEHNRLYWYRQTLGQGPEFLTYFQNEAQLEKSRLLSDRFSAERPKGSFSTLEIQRTEQGDSAMYLCASSATGTENGYTFGSGTRLTVV.